Each of the 10 T cell receptor beta chains below was sequenced from the same sample in a study of a mutant IDH1 vaccine in newly diagnosed glioma. The time point here: week 5, during vaccination. Mutant IDH1 20-mer peptide, at 300 ug, made up each vaccine dose, with topical imiquimod. The antigens for these receptors are not known. Assay: immunoSEQ multiplex PCR; the TCRdb copy retains only in-frame clones and omits some. In the table there are about 42,000 clones, 80% to 90% of which are singletons. The material sequenced was PBMCs, taken from a glioma patient whose treatment included an IDH1 peptide vaccine. These receptors originate from a man aged 35 to 55 with glioma.

The chain carries TRBV15 and TRBJ1-2; unclear D gene. This CDR3 comprises 14 residues. Germline CDR1 is LNHNV and CDR2 is YYDKDF (reference sequence). Trimming cost V 0 bases and J 4 bases, with 9 bases left between them. The CDR3 reads CATSRDQESYGYTF. The CDR3 DNA sequence: TGTGCCACCAGCAGAGATCAGGAGTCCTATGGCTACACCTTC.

This chain uses TRBV7-2 with TRBJ2-1; no clear D gene. Trimming took 0 bases from V and 5 from J, leaving 11 bases between them. The CDR3 loop spans 15 amino acids. Per the germline V gene, CDR1 is SGHTA and CDR2 is FQGNSA. CDR3 protein: CASSLASQRHNEQFF. The CDR3 DNA reads TGTGCCAGCAGCTTAGCGTCTCAGCGCCACAATGAGCAGTTCTTC.

J is TRBJ2-7 and V is TRBV18, with D perhaps matching TRBD2 (6 bases). Germline V gives CDR1 KGHSH, CDR2 LQKENI. V was trimmed by 4 bases and J by 2 bases, leaving 12 bases between them. The length of the CDR3 is 14 residues. The CDR3 reads CASSRSGGTYEQYF. In DNA, the CDR3 is TGTGCCAGCTCACGATCGGGCGGGACCTACGAGCAGTACTTC.

A remark on this clone: A read error may account for a junction end that differs from germline. The chain employs TRBV7-7 and TRBJ1-3, with D unresolved. Germline CDR1 is SSHAT and CDR2 is FNYEAQ (reference sequence). This CDR3 spans 13 amino acids. The chain's CDR3 is CASSSNSGNTIYF. The CDR3 nucleotides are TGTGCTAGCAGCTCGAATTCGGGAAACACCATATATTTT.

This clone was detected only once. The chain employs TRBV5-1 and TRBJ1-4; tentative D call: TRBD1 (5 bases). V lost 2 bases to trimming and J lost 4 bases, with 12 bases between them. The germline V gene encodes CDR1 SGHRS and CDR2 YFSETQ. There are 15 residues in the CDR3. For the CDR3, the DNA is TGCGCCAGCAGCTTCCTGGGACGGTTTAATGAAAAACTGTTTTTT. This sequence encodes CASSFLGRFNEKLFF.

There are a few counts of this clone. V usage is TRBV7-2 and J usage is TRBJ2-3; 13 positions agree with TRBD2. With 5 bases clipped from V and 7 bases from J, the junction kept 6 bases outside the gene matches. This CDR3 is 15 amino acids long. Germline CDR1 and CDR2: SGHTA and FQGNSA. The CDR3 loop reads CASSEGTSGIYTQYF. The CDR3 bases are TGTGCCAGCAGCGAAGGGACTAGCGGGATATATACGCAGTATTTT. The full variable domain, with the rest looked up from reference TRBV7-2 and TRBJ2-3, is GAGVSQSPSNKVTEKGKDVELRCDPISGHTALYWYRQSLGQGLEFLIYFQGNSAPDKSGLPSDRFSAERTGGSVSTLTIQRTQQEDSAVYLCASSEGTSGIYTQYFGPGTRLTVL.

The genes are TRBV25-1 and TRBJ2-7; 8 bases align to TRBD1. With 5 bases clipped from V and 3 bases from J, the junction kept 3 bases outside the gene matches. Germline V gene sequence: CDR1 MGHDK, CDR2 SYGVNS. The CDR3 length is 13 residues. CDR3: CASSHRGIYEQYF. The CDR3, as DNA: TGTGCCAGCAGTCACAGGGGGATCTACGAGCAGTACTTC.

This clone has more than one count but fewer than ten. J is TRBJ2-7 and V is TRBV19, with D perhaps matching TRBD1 (5 bases). The V gene lost 3 bases and the J gene lost 2 bases, with 8 bases spanning the gap. The germline CDR1 and CDR2 sequences are LNHDA and SQIVND (reference sequence). This CDR3 comprises 13 residues. In DNA form, the CDR3 reads TGTGCCAGTAGTATGGACATCGCCTACGAGCAGTACTTC. This encodes CASSMDIAYEQYF. The variable domain in full, with the rest retrieved from reference TRBV19 and TRBJ2-7, is DGGITQSPKYLFRKEGQNVTLSCEQNLNHDAMYWYRQDPGQGLRLIYYSQIVNDFQKGDIAEGYSVSREKKESFPLTVTSAQKNPTAFYLCASSMDIAYEQYFGPGTRLTVT.

The chain joins TRBV29-1 to TRBJ2-7; 8 nucleotides line up with TRBD1. The CDR3 is 12 residues long. Germline CDR1 reads SQVTM; CDR2 reads ANQGSEA. V was pared by 8 bases and J by 2 bases, with 5 bases of the junction left unmatched. Here the CDR3 reads CSIGQGTYEQYF. The DNA for the CDR3 is TGCAGCATTGGACAGGGCACCTACGAGCAGTACTTC.

The CDR3 loop is CASSSPTSLIQYF. CDR3 nucleotide sequence: TGTGCCAGCAGTTCTCCGACTAGCCTCATTCAGTACTTC. V is TRBV6-5 and J is TRBJ2-4, with 7 bases lining up with TRBD2. From germline, CDR1 is MNHEY and CDR2 SVGAGI. V gave up 4 bases and J gave up 9 bases; unmatched junction bases: 6. This CDR3 region has 13 residues.